What follows are 8 T cell receptor beta chains derived from one specimen sequenced in a study of cytomegalovirus exposure and HLA in healthy donors. PCR employed 60 Vbeta and 13 Jbeta primers. Using immunoSEQ multiplex PCR, the repertoire was profiled, and TCRdb retains in-frame clones only, with some absent. The repertoire has roughly 100,000 clones, around two thirds of them found once; the top ten carry 2.6%. The sequenced material came from PBMCs. All receptors come from a man aged 45-65 years in good health and CMV-seropositive.

In its sample, this clone was seen a few times. The rearrangement links TRBV9 to TRBJ2-1, with TRBD1 matching over 10 bases. CDR3 length: 17 residues. CDR1 and CDR2 from the germline V gene are SGDLS and YYNGEE. The V segment lost 0 bases and the J segment 2 bases; nucleotides outside the gene matches: 5. Here the CDR3 reads CASSVDAGQGPYNEQFF. The CDR3 DNA is TGTGCCAGCAGCGTAGACGCGGGACAGGGGCCCTACAATGAGCAGTTCTTC.

The chain couples TRBV11-3 to TRBJ2-1, with 8 nucleotides matching TRBD2. V shed 1 base, J shed 5 bases, and the junction held 7 bases outside the gene matches. Germline V lookup: CDR1 SGHNT, CDR2 YENEEA. The CDR3 extends over 16 amino acids. The CDR3 bases are TGTGCCAGCAGCTTAGGTGGGACTAGGGGAAACAATGAGCAGTTCTTC. This encodes CASSLGGTRGNNEQFF.

The chain recombines TRBV4-2 with TRBJ1-1, with D perhaps matching TRBD1 (5 bases). Germline CDR1 and CDR2: LGHNA and YNFKEQ. V lost 1 base and J 4 bases, leaving 13 bases between the germline ends. CDR3 length: 15 residues. The CDR3 sequence: CASSQGDGGGTEAFF. DNA of the CDR3: TGTGCCAGCAGCCAAGGGGATGGGGGGGGCACTGAAGCTTTCTTT.

The rearrangement uses TRBV18 and TRBJ2-7; D might be TRBD1 (6 bases). The CDR3 is 15 amino acids. From germline, CDR1 is KGHSH and CDR2 LQKENI. Between the trimmed V and J ends, which lost 2 bases and 6 bases, there was a span of 17 bases. The CDR3 DNA sequence: TGTGCCAGCTCACCAGGAGCCCAGGGGATCGGCGAGCAGTACTTC. Protein sequence: CASSPGAQGIGEQYF.

V and J are TRBV6-6 and TRBJ2-3; TRBD2 aligns across 8 bases. Unmatched junction bases numbered 6, after V lost 6 bases and J lost 1 base. The germline CDR1 and CDR2 sequences are MNHNY and SVGAGI (reference sequence). This CDR3 spans 15 amino acids. In DNA, the CDR3 is TGTGCCAGCAGATCAGCGGGAGATGGCACAGATACGCAGTATTTT. Its protein product is CASRSAGDGTDTQYF.

The V and J genes are TRBV14 and TRBJ1-2; no clear D. The V gene lost 0 bases and the J gene lost 8 bases, with 10 bases spanning the gap. The CDR3 length is 13 residues. Per germline, CDR1 SGHDN and CDR2 FVKESK. CDR3 in amino acids: CASSQDSLGGYTF. The CDR3 bases are TGTGCCAGCAGCCAAGATTCCCTAGGAGGCTACACCTTC.

The rearrangement uses TRBV5-8 and TRBJ2-1, with D maybe TRBD1 (5 bases). V was clipped by 0 bases and J by 0 bases, with 10 bases between them. Germline CDR1 reads SGHTS; CDR2 reads YDEGEE. The CDR3 is made up of 16 amino acids. CDR3 amino acids: CASSLVTASSYNEQFF. For the CDR3, the DNA is TGTGCCAGCAGCTTGGTGACAGCCAGCTCCTACAATGAGCAGTTCTTC.

This clone was seen more than once but under ten times. This chain joins TRBV6-1 and TRBJ2-2; 7 bases are shared with TRBD1. The CDR3 sequence is 13 residues long. Germline values: CDR1 MNHNS, CDR2 SASEGT. V lost 5 bases and J lost 6; bases outside the gene matches: 3. The chain's CDR3 is CASSTGVAGELFF. CDR3 nucleotides: TGTGCCAGCAGTACAGGGGTCGCCGGGGAGCTGTTTTTT.